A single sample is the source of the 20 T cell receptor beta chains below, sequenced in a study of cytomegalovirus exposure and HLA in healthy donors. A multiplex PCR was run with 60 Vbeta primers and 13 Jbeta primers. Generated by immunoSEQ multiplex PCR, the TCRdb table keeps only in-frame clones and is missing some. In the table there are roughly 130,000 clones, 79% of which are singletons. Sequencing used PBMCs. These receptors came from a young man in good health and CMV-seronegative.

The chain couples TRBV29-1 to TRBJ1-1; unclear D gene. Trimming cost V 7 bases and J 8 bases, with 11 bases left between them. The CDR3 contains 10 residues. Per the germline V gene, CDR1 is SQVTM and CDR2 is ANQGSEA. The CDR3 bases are TGCAGCGCCTTATTCGGGGAAGCTTTCTTT. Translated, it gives CSALFGEAFF. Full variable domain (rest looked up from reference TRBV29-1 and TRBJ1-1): SAVISQKPSRDICQRGTSLTIQCQVDSQVTMMFWYRQQPGQSLTLIATANQGSEATYESGFVIDKFPISRPNLTFSTLTVSNMSPEDSSIYLCSALFGEAFFGQGTRLTVV.

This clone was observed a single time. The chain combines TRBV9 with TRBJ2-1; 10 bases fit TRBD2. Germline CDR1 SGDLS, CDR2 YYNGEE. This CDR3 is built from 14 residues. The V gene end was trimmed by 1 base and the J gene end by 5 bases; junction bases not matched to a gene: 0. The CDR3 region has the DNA TGTGCCAGCAGCGTAACTAGCGGGAACAATGAGCAGTTCTTC. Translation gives CASSVTSGNNEQFF.

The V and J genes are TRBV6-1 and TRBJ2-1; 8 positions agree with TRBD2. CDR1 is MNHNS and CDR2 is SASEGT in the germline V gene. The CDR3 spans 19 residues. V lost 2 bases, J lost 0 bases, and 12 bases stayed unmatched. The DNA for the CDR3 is TGTGCCAGCAGTGAAACGGGTCCTTTACTAGCGGTCTCCTACAATGAGCAGTTCTTC. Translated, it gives CASSETGPLLAVSYNEQFF.

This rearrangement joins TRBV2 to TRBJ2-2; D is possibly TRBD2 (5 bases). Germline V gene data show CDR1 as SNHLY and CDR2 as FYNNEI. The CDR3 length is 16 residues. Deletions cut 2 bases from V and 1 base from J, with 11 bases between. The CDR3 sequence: CASSEQGLKNTGELFF. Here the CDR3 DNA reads TGTGCCAGCAGTGAACAAGGACTGAAGAACACCGGGGAGCTGTTTTTT. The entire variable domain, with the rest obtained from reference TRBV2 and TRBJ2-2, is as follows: EPEVTQTPSHQVTQMGQEVILRCVPISNHLYFYWYRQILGQKVEFLVSFYNNEISEKSEIFDDQFSVERPDGSNFTLKIRSTKLEDSAMYFCASSEQGLKNTGELFFGEGSRLTVL.

The chain's CDR3 is CASSTGLAGAEQYV. CDR3 DNA: TGTGCCAGCAGCACGGGACTAGCGGGGGCCGAGCAGTACGTC. The chain carries TRBV7-3 and TRBJ2-7; 14 nucleotides agree with TRBD2. The J segment lost 6 bases and the V segment lost 5 bases, leaving 3 bases of the junction unmatched. This CDR3 spans 14 amino acids. The germline gives CDR1 SGHTA, CDR2 FQGTGA.

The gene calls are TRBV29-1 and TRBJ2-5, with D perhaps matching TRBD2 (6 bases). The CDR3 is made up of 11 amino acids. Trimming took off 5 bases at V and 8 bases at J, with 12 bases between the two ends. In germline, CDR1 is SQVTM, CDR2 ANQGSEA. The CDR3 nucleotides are TGCAGCGTTCGTGGGGGAGGAACCCAGTACTTC. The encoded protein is CSVRGGGTQYF.

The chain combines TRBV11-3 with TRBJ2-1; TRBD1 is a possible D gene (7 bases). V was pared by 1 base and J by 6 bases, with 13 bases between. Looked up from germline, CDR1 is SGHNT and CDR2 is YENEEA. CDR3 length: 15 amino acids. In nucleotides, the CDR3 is TGTGCCAGCAGCTTAGCAGGGGGGACGGGCAATGAGCAGTTCTTC. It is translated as CASSLAGGTGNEQFF.

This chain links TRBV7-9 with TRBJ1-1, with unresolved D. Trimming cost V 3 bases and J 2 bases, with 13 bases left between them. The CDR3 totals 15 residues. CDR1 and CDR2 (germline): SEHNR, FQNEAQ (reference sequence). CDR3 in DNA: TGTGCCAGCAGCTTTTATGTGAACAGAAACACTGAAGCTTTCTTT. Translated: CASSFYVNRNTEAFF.

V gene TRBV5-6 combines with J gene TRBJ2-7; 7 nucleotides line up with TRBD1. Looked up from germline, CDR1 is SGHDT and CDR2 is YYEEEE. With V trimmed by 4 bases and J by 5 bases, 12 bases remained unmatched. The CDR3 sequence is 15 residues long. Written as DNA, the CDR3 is TGTGCCAGCAGCACCGGGACAGCTGTATTCCACGAGCAGTACTTC. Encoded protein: CASSTGTAVFHEQYF. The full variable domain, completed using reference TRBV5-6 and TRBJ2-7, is DAGVTQSPTHLIKTRGQQVTLRCSPKSGHDTVSWYQQALGQGPQFIFQYYEEEERQRGNFPDRFSGHQFPNYSSELNVNALLLGDSALYLCASSTGTAVFHEQYFGPGTRLTVT.

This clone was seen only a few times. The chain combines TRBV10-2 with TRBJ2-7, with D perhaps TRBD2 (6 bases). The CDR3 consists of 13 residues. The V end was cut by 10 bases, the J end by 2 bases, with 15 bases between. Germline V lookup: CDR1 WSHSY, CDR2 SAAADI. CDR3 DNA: TGCGCCACCACAGCGGGCCAGACCTACGAGCAGTACGTC. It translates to CATTAGQTYEQYV.

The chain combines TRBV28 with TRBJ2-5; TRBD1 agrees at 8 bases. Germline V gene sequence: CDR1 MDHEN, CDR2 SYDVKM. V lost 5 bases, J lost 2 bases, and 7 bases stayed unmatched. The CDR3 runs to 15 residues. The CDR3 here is CASSVPRDRQETQYF. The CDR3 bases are TGTGCCAGCAGTGTACCCCGGGACAGGCAAGAGACCCAGTACTTC.

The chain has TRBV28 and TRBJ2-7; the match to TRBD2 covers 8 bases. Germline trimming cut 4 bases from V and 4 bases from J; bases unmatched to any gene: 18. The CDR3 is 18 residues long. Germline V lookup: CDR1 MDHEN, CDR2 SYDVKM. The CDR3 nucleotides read TGTGCCAGCAGTTCCCATGGGGGCGGGAGGCGACCTTGGTACGAGCAGTACTTC. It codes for CASSSHGGGRRPWYEQYF.

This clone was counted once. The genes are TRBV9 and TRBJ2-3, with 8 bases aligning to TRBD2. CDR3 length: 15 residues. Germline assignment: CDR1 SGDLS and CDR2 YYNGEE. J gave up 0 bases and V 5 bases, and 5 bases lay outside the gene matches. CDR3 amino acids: CASRKLAASTDTQYF. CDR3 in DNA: TGTGCCAGCAGGAAACTAGCGGCAAGCACAGATACGCAGTATTTT.

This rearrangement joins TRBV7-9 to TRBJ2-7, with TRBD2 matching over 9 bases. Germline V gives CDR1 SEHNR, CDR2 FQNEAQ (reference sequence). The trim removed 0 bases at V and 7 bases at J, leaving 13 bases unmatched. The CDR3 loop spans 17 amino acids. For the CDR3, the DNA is TGTGCCAGCAGCTTAGCGAGGTCGCTGGGCGGGAGGGGAGAGCAGTACTTC. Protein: CASSLARSLGGRGEQYF.

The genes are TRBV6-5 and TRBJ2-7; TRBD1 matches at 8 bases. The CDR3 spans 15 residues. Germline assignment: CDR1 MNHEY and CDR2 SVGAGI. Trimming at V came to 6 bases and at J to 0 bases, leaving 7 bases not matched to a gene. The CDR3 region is CASRSGTGNSYEQYF. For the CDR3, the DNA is TGTGCCAGCAGGTCTGGGACAGGTAACTCCTACGAGCAGTACTTC.

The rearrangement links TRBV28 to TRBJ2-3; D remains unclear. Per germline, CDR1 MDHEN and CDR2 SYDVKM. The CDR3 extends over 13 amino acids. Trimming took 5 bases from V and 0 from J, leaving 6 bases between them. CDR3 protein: CASSTYSTDTQYF. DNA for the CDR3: TGTGCCAGCAGTACTTATAGCACAGATACGCAGTATTTT.

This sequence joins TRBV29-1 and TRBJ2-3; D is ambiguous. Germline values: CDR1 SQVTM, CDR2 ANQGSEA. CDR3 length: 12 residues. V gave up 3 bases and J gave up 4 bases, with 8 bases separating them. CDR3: CSVEAGADTQYF. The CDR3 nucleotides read TGCAGCGTTGAGGCAGGCGCAGATACGCAGTATTTT.

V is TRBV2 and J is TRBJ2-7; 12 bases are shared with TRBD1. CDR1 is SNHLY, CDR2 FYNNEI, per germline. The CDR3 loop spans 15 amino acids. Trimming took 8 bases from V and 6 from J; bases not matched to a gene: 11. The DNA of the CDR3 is TGTGCCAGCCAACTCACCGGGACAGGGGGCCTCGAGCAGTACTTC. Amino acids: CASQLTGTGGLEQYF. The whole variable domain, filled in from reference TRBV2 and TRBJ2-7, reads EPEVTQTPSHQVTQMGQEVILRCVPISNHLYFYWYRQILGQKVEFLVSFYNNEISEKSEIFDDQFSVERPDGSNFTLKIRSTKLEDSAMYFCASQLTGTGGLEQYFGPGTRLTVT.

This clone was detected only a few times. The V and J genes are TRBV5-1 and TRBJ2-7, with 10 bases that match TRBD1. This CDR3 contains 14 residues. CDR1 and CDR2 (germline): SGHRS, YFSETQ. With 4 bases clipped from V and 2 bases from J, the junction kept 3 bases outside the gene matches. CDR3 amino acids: CASSTGQGAYEQYV. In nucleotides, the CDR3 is TGCGCCAGCAGCACTGGACAGGGGGCCTACGAGCAGTACGTC.

The CDR3 DNA is TGTGCCAGTAGAGGACAGGGTCGACAGAATGGCTACACCTTC. Residues: CASRGQGRQNGYTF. The V call is TRBV19, the J call TRBJ1-2; 8 nucleotides match TRBD1. Per germline, CDR1 LNHDA and CDR2 SQIVND (reference sequence). The CDR3 covers 14 residues. The V segment lost 6 bases and the J segment 6 bases; nucleotides outside the gene matches: 9.